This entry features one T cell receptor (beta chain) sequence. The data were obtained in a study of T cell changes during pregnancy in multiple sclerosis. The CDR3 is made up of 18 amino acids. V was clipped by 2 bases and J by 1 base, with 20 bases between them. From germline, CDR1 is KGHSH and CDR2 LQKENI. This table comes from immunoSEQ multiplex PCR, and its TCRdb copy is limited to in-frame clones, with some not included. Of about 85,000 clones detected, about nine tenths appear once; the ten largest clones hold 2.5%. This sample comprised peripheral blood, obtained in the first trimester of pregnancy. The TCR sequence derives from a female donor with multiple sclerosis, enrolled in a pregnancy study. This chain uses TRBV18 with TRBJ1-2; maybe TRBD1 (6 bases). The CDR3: CASSPKSAGAIDNYGYTF. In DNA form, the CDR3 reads TGTGCCAGCTCACCAAAGTCCGCGGGGGCGATTGATAACTATGGCTACACCTTC. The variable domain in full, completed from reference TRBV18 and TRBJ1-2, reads NAGVMQNPRHLVRRRGQEARLRCSPMKGHSHVYWYRQLPEEGLKFMVYLQKENIIDESGMPKERFSAEFPKEGPSILRIQQVVRGDSAAYFCASSPKSAGAIDNYGYTFGSGTRLTVV.